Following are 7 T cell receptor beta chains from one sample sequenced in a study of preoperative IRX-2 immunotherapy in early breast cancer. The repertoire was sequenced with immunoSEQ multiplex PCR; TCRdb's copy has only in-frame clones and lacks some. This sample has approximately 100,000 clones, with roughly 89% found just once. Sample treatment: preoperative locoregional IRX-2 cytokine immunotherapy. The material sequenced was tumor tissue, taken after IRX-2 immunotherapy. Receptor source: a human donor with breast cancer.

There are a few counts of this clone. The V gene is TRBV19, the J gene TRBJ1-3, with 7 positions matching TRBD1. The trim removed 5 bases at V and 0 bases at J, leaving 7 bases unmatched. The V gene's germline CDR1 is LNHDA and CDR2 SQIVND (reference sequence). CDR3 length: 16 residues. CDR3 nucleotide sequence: TGTGCCAGTAGTGGGACAGTTAGAAGCTCTGGAAACACCATATATTTT. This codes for CASSGTVRSSGNTIYF. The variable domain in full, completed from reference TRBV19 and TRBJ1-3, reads DGGITQSPKYLFRKEGQNVTLSCEQNLNHDAMYWYRQDPGQGLRLIYYSQIVNDFQKGDIAEGYSVSREKKESFPLTVTSAQKNPTAFYLCASSGTVRSSGNTIYFGEGSWLTVV.

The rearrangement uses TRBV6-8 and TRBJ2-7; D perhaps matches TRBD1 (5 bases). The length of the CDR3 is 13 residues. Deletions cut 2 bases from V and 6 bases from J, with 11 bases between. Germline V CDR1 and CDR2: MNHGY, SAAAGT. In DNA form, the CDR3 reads TGTGCCAGCAGTTACCGGCAGGGCAGCGAGCAGTACTTC. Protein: CASSYRQGSEQYF.

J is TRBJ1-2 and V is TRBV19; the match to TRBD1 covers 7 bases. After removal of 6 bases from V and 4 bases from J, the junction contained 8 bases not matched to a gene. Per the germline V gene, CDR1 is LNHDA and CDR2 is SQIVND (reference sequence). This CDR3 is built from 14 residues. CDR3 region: CASSGTAGPYGYTF. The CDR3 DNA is TGTGCCAGTAGCGGGACAGCGGGCCCCTATGGCTACACCTTC.

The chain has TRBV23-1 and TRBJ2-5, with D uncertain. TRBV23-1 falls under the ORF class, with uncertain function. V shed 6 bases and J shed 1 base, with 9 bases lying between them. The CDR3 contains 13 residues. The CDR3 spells CASSFYGQETQYF. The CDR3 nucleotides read TGCGCCAGCAGCTTTTATGGCCAAGAGACCCAGTACTTC.

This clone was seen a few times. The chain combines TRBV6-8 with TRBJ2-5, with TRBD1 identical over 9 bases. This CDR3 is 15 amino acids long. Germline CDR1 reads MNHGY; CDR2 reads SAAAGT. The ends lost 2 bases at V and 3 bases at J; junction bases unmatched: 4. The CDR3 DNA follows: TGTGCCAGCAGTTACCGACAGGGGGGGAAAGAGACCCAGTACTTC. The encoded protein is CASSYRQGGKETQYF.

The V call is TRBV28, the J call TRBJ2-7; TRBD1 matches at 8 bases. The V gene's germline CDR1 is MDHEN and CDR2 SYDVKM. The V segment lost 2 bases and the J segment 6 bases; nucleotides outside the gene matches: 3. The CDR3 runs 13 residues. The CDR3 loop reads CASSLLTGVEQYF. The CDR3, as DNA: TGTGCCAGCAGTTTACTGACAGGGGTCGAGCAGTACTTC.

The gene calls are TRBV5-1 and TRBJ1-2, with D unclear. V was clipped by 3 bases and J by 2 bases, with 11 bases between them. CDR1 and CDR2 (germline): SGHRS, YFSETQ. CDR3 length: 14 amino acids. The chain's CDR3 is CASSSAPPNYGYTF. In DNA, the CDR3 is TGCGCCAGCAGCTCGGCCCCCCCGAACTATGGCTACACCTTC.